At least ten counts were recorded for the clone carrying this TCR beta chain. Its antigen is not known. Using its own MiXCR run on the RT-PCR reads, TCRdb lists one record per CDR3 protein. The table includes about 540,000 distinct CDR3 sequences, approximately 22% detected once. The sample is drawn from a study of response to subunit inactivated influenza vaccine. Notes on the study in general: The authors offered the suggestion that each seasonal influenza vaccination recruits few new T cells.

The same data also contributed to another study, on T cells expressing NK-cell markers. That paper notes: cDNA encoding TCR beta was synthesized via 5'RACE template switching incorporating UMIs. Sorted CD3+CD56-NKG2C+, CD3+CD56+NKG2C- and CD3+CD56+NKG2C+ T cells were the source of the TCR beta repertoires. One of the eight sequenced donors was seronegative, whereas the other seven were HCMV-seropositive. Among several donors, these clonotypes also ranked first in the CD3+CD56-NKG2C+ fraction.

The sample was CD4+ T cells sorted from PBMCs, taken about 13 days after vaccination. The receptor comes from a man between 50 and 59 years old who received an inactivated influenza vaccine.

The CDR3 reads CASSDPAGGTDTQYF. The CDR3 region has the DNA TGTGCCAGCAGTGACCCAGCAGGGGGCACAGATACGCAGTATTTT. The rearrangement uses TRBV25-1 and TRBJ2-3; a possible D gene is TRBD1 (6 bases). The CDR3 covers 15 residues. The ends were cut back, 3 bases at V and 1 base at J, with 11 bases in the middle. CDR1 is MGHDK, CDR2 SYGVNS, per germline.